This T cell receptor beta chain originates from a study of blood T cell repertoires in COVID-19. TCRdb keeps only in-frame clones here, not all; method: immunoSEQ multiplex PCR. The table includes 200,000 or so clones, about 87% detected once. In this sample, this clone turned up a few times. The sequence was collected from a woman in her twenties or thirties who had recovered from COVID-19. The sequencing sample was made of PBMCs or T cells enriched from blood (not recorded which).

The CDR3 is CASSPRTGGILGETQYF. CDR3 in DNA: TGTGCCAGTAGTCCCCGGACAGGGGGCATACTTGGAGAGACCCAGTACTTC. The chain combines TRBV19 with TRBJ2-5; TRBD1 matches 11 bases. The CDR3 totals 17 residues. CDR1 and CDR2 from the germline V gene are LNHDA and SQIVND (reference sequence). Losses at the gene ends were 5 bases for V and 4 bases for J; bases not matched to a gene: 12.